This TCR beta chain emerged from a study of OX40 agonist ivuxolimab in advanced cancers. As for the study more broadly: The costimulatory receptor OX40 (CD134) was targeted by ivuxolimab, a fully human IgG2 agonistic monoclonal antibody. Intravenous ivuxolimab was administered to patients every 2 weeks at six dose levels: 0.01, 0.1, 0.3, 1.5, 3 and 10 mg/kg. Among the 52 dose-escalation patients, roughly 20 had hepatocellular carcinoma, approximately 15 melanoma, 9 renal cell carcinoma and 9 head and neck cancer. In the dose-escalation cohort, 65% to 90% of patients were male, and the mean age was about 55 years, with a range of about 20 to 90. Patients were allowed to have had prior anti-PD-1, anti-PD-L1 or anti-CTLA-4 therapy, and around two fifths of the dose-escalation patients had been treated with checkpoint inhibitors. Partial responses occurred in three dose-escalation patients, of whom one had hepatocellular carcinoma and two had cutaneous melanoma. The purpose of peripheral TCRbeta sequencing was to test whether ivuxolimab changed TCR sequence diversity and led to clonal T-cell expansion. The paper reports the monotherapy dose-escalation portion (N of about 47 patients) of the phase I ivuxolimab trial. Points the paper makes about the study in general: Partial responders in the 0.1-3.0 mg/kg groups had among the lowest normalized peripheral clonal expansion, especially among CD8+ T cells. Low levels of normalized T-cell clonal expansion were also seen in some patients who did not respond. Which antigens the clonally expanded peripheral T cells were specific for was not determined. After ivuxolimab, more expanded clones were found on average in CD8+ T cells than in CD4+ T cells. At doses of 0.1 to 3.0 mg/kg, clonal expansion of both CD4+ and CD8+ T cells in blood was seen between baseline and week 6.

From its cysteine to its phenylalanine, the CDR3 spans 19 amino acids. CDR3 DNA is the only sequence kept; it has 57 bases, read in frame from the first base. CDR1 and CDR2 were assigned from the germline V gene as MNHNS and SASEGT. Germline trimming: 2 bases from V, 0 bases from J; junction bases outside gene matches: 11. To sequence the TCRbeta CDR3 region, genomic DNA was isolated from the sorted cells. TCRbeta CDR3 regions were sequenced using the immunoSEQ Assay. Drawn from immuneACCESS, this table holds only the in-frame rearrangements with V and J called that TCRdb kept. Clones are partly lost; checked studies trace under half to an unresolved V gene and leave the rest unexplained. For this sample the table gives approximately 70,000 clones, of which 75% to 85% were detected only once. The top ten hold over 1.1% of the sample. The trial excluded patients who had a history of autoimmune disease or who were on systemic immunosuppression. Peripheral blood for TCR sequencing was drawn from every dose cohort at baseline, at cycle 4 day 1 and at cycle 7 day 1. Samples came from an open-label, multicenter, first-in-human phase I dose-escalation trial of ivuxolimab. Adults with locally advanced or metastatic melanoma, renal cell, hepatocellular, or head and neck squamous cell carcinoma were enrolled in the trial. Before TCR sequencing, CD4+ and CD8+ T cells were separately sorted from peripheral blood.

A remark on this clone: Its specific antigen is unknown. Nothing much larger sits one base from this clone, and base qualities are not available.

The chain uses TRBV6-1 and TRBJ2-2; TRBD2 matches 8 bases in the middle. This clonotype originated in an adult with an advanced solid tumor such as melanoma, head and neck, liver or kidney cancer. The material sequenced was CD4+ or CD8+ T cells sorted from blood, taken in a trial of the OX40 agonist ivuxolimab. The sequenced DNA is TGTGCCAGCAGTGAAAGGGTCCAGCGGGGGCGCCCGAACACCGGGGAGCTGTTTTTT. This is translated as CASSERVQRGRPNTGELFF.